This T cell receptor (beta chain) appears in the sequencing data of a study of blood T cell repertoires in COVID-19. V was pared by 6 bases and J by 3 bases, with 21 bases between. The CDR3 extends over 17 amino acids. The germline V gene encodes CDR1 MNHEY and CDR2 SVGEGT. Clones were read by immunoSEQ multiplex PCR, and TCRdb kept only the in-frame ones, dropping some. The top ten clones hold roughly 1.7% of a sample with roughly 100,000 clones, 65% to 90% of them seen once. The sample consisted of peripheral blood. This receptor was identified in an elderly man with acute or convalescent COVID-19. This chain joins TRBV6-2 or TRBV6-3 and TRBJ1-5; D might be TRBD1 (5 bases). In DNA form, the CDR3 reads TGTGCCAGCAGCCTTTCAATTGCAGGGCCTGACAATCAGCCCCAGCATTTT. Translated: CASSLSIAGPDNQPQHF.